This T cell receptor (beta chain) is drawn from a study of T cell repertoires in cytomegalovirus infection. The overall study: TCR beta signatures that were public indicated CMV infection and matching HLA type. General study results and limits: Within the response measured ex vivo, HLA-C-restricted CMV-specific TCR beta clonotypes were dominant. Carriers of CMV plus the relevant HLA were identified by cumulative public TCR beta family frequency.

CDR1 is SGHAT and CDR2 is FQNNGV in the germline V gene. V shed 5 bases and J shed 0 bases, with 22 bases lying between them. CDR3 length equals 18 residues. From the reads, TCRdb called clonotypes with MiXCR, one entry per CDR3 protein. The top ten hold 24% of the sample, which has fewer than 550,000 distinct CDR3 sequences, 15% to 20% seen once. This clonotype has a count of ten or more. The antigen remains unidentified. This rearrangement joins TRBV11-2 to TRBJ1-1, with D tentatively TRBD1 (6 bases). The sequencing sample was made of CD8+ T cells from PBMCs. This clonotype originated in a human donor in good health (CMV status not recorded). Some clones in this sample may be carry-over from other donors' samples. CDR3: CASSTSGDKNRMNTEAFF. The CDR3 DNA sequence: TGTGCCAGCAGCACATCGGGGGACAAGAACCGAATGAACACTGAAGCTTTCTTT.